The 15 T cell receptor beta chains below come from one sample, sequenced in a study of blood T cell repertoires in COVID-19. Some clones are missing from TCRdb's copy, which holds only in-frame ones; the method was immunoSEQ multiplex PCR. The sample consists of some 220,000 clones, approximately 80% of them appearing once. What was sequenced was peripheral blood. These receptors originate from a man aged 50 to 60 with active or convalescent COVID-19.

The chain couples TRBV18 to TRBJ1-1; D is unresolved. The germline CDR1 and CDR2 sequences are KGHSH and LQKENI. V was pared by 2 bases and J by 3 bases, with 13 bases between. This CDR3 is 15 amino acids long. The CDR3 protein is CASSPFEGGDTEAFF. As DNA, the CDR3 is TGTGCCAGCTCACCATTCGAGGGAGGCGACACTGAAGCTTTCTTT.

This chain's CDR3 is CASSARWPGTEAFF. The CDR3 nucleotides read TGTGCCAGCAGTGCCCGTTGGCCGGGGACTGAAGCTTTCTTT. The chain carries TRBV2 and TRBJ1-1, with D unresolved. The CDR3 totals 14 residues. Looked up from germline, CDR1 is SNHLY and CDR2 is FYNNEI. V lost 4 bases to trimming and J lost 5 bases, with 14 bases between them.

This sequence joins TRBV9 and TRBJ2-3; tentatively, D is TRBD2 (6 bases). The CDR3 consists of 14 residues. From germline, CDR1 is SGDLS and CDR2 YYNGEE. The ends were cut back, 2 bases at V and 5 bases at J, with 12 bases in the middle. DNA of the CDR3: TGTGCCAGCAGCGTTAGGGAGGTGGTAGATACGCAGTATTTT. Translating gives CASSVREVVDTQYF.

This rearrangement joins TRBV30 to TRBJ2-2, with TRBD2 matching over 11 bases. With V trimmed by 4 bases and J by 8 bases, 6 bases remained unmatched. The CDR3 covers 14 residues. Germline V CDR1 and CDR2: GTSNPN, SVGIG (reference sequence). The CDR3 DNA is TGTGCCTGGACCTTAGCGGGAGGGCCAGGGGAGCTGTTTTTT. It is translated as CAWTLAGGPGELFF. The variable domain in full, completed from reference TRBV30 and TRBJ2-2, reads SQTIHQWPATLVQPVGSPLSLECTVEGTSNPNLYWYRQAAGRGLQLLFYSVGIGQISSEVPQNLSASRPQDRQFILSSKKLLLSDSGFYLCAWTLAGGPGELFFGEGSRLTVL.

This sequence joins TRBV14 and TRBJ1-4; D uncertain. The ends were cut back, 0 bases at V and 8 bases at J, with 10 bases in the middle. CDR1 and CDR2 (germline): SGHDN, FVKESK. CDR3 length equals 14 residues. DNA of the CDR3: TGTGCCAGCAGCCAAGATCGTCTCAGGGAAAAACTGTTTTTT. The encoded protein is CASSQDRLREKLFF.

The CDR3 bases are TGTGCCAGCACCCCTAAGAGGGATCCCGGGACTGAGGGCCAAGAGACCCAGTACTTC. It specifies CASTPKRDPGTEGQETQYF. The chain has TRBV28 and TRBJ2-5, with a weak D call TRBD2 (6 bases). Between the trimmed V and J ends, which lost 7 bases and 1 base, there was a span of 28 bases. The CDR3 is 19 residues long. Germline V gene sequence: CDR1 MDHEN, CDR2 SYDVKM.

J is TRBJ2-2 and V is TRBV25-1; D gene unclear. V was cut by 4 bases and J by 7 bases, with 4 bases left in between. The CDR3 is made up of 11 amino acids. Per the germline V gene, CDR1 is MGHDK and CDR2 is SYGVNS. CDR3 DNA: TGTGCCAGCAGTGCTATCGGGGAGCTGTTTTTT. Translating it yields CASSAIGELFF.

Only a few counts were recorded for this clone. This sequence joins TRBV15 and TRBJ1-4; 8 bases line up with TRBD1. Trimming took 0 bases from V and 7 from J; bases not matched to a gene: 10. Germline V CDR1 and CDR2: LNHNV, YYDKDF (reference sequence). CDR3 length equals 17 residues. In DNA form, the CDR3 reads TGTGCCACCAGCAGAGATGGGCGCGGGACAGGATTTGAAAAACTGTTTTTT. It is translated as CATSRDGRGTGFEKLFF.

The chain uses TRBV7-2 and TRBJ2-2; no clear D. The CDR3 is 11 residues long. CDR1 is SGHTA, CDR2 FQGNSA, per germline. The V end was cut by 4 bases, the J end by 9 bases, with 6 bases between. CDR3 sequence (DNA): TGTGCCAGCAGCTCCTACCGGGAGCTGTTTTTT. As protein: CASSSYRELFF.

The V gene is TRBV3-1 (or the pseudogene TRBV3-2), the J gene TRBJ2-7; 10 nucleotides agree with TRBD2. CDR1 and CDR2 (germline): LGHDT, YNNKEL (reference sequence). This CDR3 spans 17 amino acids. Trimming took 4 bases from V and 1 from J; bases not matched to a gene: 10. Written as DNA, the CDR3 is TGTGCCAGCAGCCCCATAGCGGGGGGCCAATCTTCCTACGAGCAGTACGTC. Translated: CASSPIAGGQSSYEQYV.

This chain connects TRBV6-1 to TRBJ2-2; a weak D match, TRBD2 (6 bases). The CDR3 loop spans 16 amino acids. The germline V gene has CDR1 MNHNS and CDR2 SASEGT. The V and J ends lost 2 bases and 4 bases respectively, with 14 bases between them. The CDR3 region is CASSELARRGTGELFF. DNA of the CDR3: TGTGCCAGCAGTGAATTGGCCAGGCGGGGCACCGGGGAGCTGTTTTTT.

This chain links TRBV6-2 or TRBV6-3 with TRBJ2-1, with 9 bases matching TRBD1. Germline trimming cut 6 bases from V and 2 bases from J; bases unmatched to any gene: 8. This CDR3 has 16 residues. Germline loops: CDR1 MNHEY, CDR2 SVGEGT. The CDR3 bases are TGTGCCAGCAGACCTACAGGGGGCAGGCCCTACAATGAGCAGTTCTTC. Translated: CASRPTGGRPYNEQFF.

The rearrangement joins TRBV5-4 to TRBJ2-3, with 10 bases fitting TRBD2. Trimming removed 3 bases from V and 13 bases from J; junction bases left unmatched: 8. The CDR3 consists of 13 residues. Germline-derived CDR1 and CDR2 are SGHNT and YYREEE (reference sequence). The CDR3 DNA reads TGTGCCAGCAGCTGGCCCCTAGCGGGAGACGAGTATTTT. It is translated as CASSWPLAGDEYF.

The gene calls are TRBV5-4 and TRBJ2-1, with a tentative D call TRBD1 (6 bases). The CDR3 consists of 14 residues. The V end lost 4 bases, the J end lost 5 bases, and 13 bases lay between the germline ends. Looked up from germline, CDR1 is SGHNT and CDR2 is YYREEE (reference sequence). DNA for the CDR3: TGTGCCAGCAGCCCCCGGAAGGGGGACAATGAGCAGTTCTTC. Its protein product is CASSPRKGDNEQFF. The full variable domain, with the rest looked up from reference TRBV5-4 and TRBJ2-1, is ETGVTQSPTHLIKTRGQQVTLRCSSQSGHNTVSWYQQALGQGPQFIFQYYREEENGRGNFPPRFSGLQFPNYSSELNVNALELDDSALYLCASSPRKGDNEQFFGPGTRLTVL.

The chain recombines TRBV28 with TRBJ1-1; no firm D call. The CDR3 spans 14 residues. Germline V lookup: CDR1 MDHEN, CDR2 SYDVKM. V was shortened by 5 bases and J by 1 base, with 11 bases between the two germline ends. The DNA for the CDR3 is TGTGCCAGCAGTCCCTCCGGGAGGAACACTGAAGCTTTCTTT. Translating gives CASSPSGRNTEAFF.